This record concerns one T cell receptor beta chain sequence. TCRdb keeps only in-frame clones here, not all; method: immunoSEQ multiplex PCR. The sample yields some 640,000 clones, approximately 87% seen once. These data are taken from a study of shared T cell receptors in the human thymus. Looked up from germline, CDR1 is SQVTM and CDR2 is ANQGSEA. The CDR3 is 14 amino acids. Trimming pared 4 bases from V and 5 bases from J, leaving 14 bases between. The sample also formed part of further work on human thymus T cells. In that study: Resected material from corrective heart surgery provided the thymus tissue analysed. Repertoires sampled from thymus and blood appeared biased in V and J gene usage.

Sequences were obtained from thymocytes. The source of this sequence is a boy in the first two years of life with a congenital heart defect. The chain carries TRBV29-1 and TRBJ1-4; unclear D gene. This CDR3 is CSVVFGVRNEKLFF. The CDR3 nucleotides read TGCAGCGTTGTTTTCGGGGTTCGAAATGAAAAACTGTTTTTT.